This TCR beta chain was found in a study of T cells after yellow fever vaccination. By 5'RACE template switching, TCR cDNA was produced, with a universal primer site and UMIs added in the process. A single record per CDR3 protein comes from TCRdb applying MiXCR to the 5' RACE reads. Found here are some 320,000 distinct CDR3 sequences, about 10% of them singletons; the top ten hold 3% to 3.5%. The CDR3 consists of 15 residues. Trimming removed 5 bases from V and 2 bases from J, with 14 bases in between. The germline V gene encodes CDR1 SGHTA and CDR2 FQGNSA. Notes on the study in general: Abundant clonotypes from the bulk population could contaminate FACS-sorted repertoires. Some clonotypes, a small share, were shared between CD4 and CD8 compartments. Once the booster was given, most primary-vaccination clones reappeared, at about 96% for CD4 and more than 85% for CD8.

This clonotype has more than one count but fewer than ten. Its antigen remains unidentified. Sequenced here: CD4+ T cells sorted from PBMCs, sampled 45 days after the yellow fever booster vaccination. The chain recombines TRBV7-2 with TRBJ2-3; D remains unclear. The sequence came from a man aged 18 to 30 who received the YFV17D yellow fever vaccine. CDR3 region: CASSPIARFTDTQYF. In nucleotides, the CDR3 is TGTGCCAGCAGCCCCATCGCACGGTTCACAGATACGCAGTATTTT.